The 7 T cell receptor beta chains listed next were all sequenced from one sample in a study of early T cells in non-severe SARS-CoV-2 infection. A single record per CDR3 protein comes from TCRdb applying MiXCR to the 5' RACE reads. This sample has approximately 97,000 distinct CDR3 sequences, with over 10% found just once. Sequenced input: whole blood. The source is an adult who was a healthcare worker with PCR-confirmed SARS-CoV-2 infection or an uninfected control (not recorded which).

This clonotype counts as medium-sized. This chain uses TRBV28 with TRBJ1-4; D is ambiguous. Germline V gene lookup returns CDR1 MDHEN and CDR2 SYDVKM. CDR3 size: 14 residues. V was shortened by 6 bases and J by 4 bases, with 12 bases between the two germline ends. As DNA, the CDR3 is TGTGCCAGCAGATCTCACACCAATAATGAAAAACTGTTTTTT. Protein: CASRSHTNNEKLFF.

This clonotype was observed a few times. This chain connects TRBV20-1 to TRBJ1-5; D remains unclear. Germline-derived CDR1 and CDR2 are DFQATT and SNEGSKA (reference sequence). This CDR3 comprises 11 residues. V gave up 3 bases and J gave up 4 bases, with 4 bases separating them. The CDR3: CSARQNQPQHF. The CDR3 DNA reads TGCAGTGCTAGGCAAAATCAGCCCCAGCATTTT.

This clonotype occurred many times. The chain couples TRBV7-2 to TRBJ2-3, with TRBD2 matching 7 bases. CDR3 length: 15 residues. Germline assignment: CDR1 SGHTA and CDR2 FQGNSA. V shed 6 bases and J 10 bases; nucleotides not matched to a gene: 16. The CDR3 here is CASRPGQRMGGAQYF. Written as DNA, the CDR3 is TGTGCCAGCAGACCCGGACAACGCATGGGAGGGGCGCAGTATTTT.

This clonotype appeared once. This chain connects TRBV28 to TRBJ2-5; D perhaps matches TRBD2 (6 bases). V was trimmed by 2 bases and J by 0 bases, leaving 10 bases between them. CDR1 and CDR2 from the germline V gene are MDHEN and SYDVKM. This CDR3 comprises 15 residues. The CDR3, as DNA: TGTGCCAGCAGTTTACACCGGGAGTACCAAGAGACCCAGTACTTC. Translated, it gives CASSLHREYQETQYF.

This clonotype was picked up a small number of times. The V and J genes are TRBV13 and TRBJ2-7; 7 nucleotides line up with TRBD1. The CDR3 is 15 amino acids. Germline CDR1 reads PRHDT; CDR2 reads FYEKMQ (reference sequence). V lost 2 bases to trimming and J lost 2 bases; unmatched junction nucleotides: 6. Here the CDR3 DNA reads TGTGCCAGCAGCTTAAGGGACAGCAACACCTACGAGCAGTACTTC. Translated: CASSLRDSNTYEQYF. Filled out from reference TRBV13 and TRBJ2-7, the complete variable domain reads AAGVIQSPRHLIKEKRETATLKCYPIPRHDTVYWYQQGPGQDPQFLISFYEKMQSDKGSIPDRFSAQQFSDYHSELNMSSLELGDSALYFCASSLRDSNTYEQYFGPGTRLTVT.

This clonotype was seen at least ten times. The V and J genes are TRBV11-2 and TRBJ2-2; D call uncertain. Per germline, CDR1 SGHAT and CDR2 FQNNGV. CDR3 length: 12 amino acids. The germline V and J ends were trimmed by 6 bases and 1 base, with 3 bases remaining between them. CDR3 nucleotide sequence: TGTGCCAGCAGAATGAACACCGGGGAGCTGTTTTTT. Translating it yields CASRMNTGELFF.

The rearrangement uses TRBV3-1 and TRBJ2-1; 11 nucleotides line up with TRBD2. V trimming: 1 base; J trimming: 7 bases; junction bases outside the gene matches: 6. The CDR3 is 16 amino acids. Germline V gene lookup returns CDR1 LGHDT and CDR2 YNNKEL (reference sequence). The CDR3 spells CASSQVGGLAENEQFF. The DNA of the CDR3 is TGTGCCAGCAGCCAAGTGGGGGGACTAGCGGAAAATGAGCAGTTCTTC.